This T cell receptor beta chain emerged from a study of T-cell memory formation after mild COVID-19. Study information: Clusters of TCRs were largely donor specific.

V lost 10 bases to trimming and J lost 0 bases, with 16 bases between them. This CDR3 region has 15 residues. Comments on this clonotype: Its antigen is still unknown.

Libraries for TCRalpha and TCRbeta carried sample barcodes and unique molecular identifiers via 5'RACE. Each CDR3 protein is one row after TCRdb ran MiXCR on the 5' RACE reads. The sample carries about 110,000 distinct CDR3 sequences, 15% to 20% recorded once. Study results and limitations: Certain responding clones were present in pre-infection memory, suggesting participation of cross-reactive memory. Among CD4+ contracting clones, most were CM and EM, and CD8+ ones EMRA.

The clonotype originates from a man between 18 and 35 years old who had mild COVID-19 (a few samples of this study predate the infection). Cell type and time point are not known. Sequenced input: PBMCs or a T cell subset sorted from them (not recorded which). This chain links TRBV12-3 or TRBV12-4 with TRBJ2-1; D is unclear. The CDR3 loop is CAIRITMGSYNEQFF. DNA of the CDR3: TGTGCCATCCGAATAACCATGGGCTCCTACAATGAGCAGTTCTTC.